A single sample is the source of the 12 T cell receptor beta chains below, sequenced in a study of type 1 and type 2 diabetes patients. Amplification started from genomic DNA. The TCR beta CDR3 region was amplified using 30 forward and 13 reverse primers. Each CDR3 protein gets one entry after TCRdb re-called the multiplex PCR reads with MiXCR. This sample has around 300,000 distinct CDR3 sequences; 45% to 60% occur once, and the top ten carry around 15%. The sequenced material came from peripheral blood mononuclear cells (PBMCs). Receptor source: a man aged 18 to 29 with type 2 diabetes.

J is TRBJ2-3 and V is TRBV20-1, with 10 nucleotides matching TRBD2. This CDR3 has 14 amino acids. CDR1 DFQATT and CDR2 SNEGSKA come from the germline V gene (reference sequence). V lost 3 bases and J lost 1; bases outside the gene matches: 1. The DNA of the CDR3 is TGCAGTGCTAGCGGGACTAGCGGCACAGATACGCAGTATTTT. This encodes CSASGTSGTDTQYF.

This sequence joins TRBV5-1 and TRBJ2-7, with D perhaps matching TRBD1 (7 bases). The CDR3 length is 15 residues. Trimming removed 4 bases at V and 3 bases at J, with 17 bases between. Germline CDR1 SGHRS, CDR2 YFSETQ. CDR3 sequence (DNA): TGCGCCAGCAGCCAGGGGGTTAGGAGGGACTACGAGCAGTACTTC. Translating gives CASSQGVRRDYEQYF.

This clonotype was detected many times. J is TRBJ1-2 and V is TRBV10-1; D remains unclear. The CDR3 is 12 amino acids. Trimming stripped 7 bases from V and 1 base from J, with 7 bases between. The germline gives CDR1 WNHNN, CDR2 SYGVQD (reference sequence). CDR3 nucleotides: TGCGCCAGCAAGACCGTTAACTATGGCTACACCTTC. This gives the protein CASKTVNYGYTF.

CDR3 sequence: CASSQGASNSPLHF. DNA of the CDR3: TGTGCCAGCAGCCAGGGGGCTTCTAATTCACCCCTCCACTTT. The V call is TRBV25-1, the J call TRBJ1-6, with 8 nucleotides matching TRBD1. The CDR3 totals 14 residues. The germline CDR1 and CDR2 sequences are MGHDK and SYGVNS. V shed 6 bases, J shed 6 bases, and the junction held 4 bases outside the gene matches.

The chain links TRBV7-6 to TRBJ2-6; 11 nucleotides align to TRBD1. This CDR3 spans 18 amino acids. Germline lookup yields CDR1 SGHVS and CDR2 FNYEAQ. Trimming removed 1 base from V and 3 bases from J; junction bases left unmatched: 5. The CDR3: CASSLGTGGGYGANVLTF. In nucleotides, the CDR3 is TGTGCCAGCAGCTTAGGGACAGGGGGCGGGTATGGGGCCAACGTCCTGACTTTC.

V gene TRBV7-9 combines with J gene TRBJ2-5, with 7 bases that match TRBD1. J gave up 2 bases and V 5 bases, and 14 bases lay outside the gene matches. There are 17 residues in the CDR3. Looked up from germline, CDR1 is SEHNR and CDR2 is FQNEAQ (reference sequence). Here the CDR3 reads CASSHGRPGQTQETQYF. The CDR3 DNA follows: TGTGCCAGCAGCCATGGACGACCGGGACAGACGCAAGAGACCCAGTACTTC.

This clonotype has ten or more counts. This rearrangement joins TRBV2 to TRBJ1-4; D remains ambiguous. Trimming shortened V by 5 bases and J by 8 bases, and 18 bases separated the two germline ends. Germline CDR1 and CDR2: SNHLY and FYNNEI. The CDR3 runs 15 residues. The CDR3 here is CASSTVGLSGEKLFF. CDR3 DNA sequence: TGTGCCAGCAGTACAGTAGGCTTGTCCGGCGAAAAACTGTTTTTT.

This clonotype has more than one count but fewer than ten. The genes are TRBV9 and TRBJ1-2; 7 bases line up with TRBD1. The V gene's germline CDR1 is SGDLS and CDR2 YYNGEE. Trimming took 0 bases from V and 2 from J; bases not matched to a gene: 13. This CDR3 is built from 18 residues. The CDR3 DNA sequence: TGTGCCAGCAGCGTAGGAGACAGGGCCCTGTCTATAAACTATGGCTACACCTTC. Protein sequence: CASSVGDRALSINYGYTF.

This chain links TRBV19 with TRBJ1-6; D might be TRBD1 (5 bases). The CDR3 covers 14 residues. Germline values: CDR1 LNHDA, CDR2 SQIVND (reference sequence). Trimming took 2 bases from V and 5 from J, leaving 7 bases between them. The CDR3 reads CASSITGNNSPLHF. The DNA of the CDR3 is TGTGCCAGTAGTATAACAGGAAATAATTCACCCCTCCACTTT.

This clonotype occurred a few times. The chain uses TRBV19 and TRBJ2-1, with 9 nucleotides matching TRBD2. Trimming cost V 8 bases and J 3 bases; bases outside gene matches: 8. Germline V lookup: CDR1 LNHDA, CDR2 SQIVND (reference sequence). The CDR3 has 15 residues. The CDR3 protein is CASQASGGSYNEQFF. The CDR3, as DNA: TGTGCCAGTCAAGCCAGCGGGGGGAGCTACAATGAGCAGTTCTTC.

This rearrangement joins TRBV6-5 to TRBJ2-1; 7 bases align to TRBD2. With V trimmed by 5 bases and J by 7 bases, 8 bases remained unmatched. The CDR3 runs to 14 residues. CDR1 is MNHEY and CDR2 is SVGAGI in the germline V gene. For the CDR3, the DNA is TGTGCCAGCAGTCCCTGGACTAGTCTAAATGAGCAGTTCTTC. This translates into CASSPWTSLNEQFF.

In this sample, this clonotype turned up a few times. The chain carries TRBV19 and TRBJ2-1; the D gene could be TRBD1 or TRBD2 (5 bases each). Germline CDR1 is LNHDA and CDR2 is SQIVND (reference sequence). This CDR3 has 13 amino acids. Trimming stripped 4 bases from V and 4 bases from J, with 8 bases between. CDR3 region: CASSRDGYNEQFF. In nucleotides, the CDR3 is TGTGCCAGTAGTAGGGACGGGTACAATGAGCAGTTCTTC. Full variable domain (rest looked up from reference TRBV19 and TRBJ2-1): DGGITQSPKYLFRKEGQNVTLSCEQNLNHDAMYWYRQDPGQGLRLIYYSQIVNDFQKGDIAEGYSVSREKKESFPLTVTSAQKNPTAFYLCASSRDGYNEQFFGPGTRLTVL.